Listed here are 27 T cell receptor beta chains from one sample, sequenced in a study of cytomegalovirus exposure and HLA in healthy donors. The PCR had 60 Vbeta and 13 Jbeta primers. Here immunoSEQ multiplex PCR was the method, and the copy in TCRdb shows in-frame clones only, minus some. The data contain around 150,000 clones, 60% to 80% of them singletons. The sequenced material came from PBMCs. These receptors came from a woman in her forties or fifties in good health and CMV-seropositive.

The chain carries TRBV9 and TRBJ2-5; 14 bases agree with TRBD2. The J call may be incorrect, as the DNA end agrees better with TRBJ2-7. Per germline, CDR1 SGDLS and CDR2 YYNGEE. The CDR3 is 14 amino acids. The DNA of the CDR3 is TGTGCCAGCAGTCGGACTAGCGGGAGGTTCGAGCAGTACTTC. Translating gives CASSRTSGRFEQYF.

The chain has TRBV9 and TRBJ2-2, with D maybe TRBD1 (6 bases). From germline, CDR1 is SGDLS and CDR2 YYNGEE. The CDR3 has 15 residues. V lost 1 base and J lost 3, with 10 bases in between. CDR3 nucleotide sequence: TGTGCCAGCAGCGTAAAATGGGGGCACACCGGGGAGCTGTTTTTT. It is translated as CASSVKWGHTGELFF. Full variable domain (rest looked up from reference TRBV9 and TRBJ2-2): DSGVTQTPKHLITATGQRVTLRCSPRSGDLSVYWYQQSLDQGLQFLIQYYNGEERAKGNILERFSAQQFPDLHSELNLSSLELGDSALYFCASSVKWGHTGELFFGEGSRLTVL.

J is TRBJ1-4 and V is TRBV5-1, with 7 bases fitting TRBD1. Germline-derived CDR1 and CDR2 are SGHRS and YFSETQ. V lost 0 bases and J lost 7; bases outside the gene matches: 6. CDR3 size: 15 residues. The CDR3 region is CASSLGDRVGEKLFF. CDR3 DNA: TGCGCCAGCAGCTTGGGCGACAGGGTCGGTGAAAAACTGTTTTTT.

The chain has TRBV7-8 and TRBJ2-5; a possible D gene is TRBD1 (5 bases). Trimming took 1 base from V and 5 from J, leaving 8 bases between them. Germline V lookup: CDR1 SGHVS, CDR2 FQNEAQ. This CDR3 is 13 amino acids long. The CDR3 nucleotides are TGTGCCAGCAGCTTAGGGGGCCGTGAGACCCAGTACTTC. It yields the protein CASSLGGRETQYF.

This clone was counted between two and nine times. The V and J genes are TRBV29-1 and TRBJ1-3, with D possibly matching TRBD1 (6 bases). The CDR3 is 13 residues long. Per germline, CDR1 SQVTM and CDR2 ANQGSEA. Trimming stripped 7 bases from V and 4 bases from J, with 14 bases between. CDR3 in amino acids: CSGTTGYGNTIYF. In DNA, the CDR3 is TGCAGCGGTACAACAGGGTACGGAAACACCATATATTTT.

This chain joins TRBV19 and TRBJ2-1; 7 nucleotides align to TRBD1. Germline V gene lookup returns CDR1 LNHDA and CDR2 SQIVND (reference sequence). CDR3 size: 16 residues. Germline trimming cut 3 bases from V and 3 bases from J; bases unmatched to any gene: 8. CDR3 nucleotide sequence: TGTGCCAGTAGTATCACAGGGGTGAGGGTCTACAATGAGCAGTTCTTC. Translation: CASSITGVRVYNEQFF.

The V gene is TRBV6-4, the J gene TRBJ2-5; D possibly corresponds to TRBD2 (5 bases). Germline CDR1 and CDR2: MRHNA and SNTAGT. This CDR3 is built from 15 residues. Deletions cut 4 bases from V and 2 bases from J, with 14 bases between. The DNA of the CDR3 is TGTGCCAGCAGTGTCCCCTGGGAGCGGCAAGAGACCCAGTACTTC. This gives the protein CASSVPWERQETQYF.

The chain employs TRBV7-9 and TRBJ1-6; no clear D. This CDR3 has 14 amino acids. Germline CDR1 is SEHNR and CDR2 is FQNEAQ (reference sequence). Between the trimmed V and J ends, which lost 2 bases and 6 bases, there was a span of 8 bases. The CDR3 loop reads CASSLFRSNSPLHF. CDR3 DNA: TGTGCCAGCAGCTTATTTCGGTCTAATTCACCCCTCCACTTT.

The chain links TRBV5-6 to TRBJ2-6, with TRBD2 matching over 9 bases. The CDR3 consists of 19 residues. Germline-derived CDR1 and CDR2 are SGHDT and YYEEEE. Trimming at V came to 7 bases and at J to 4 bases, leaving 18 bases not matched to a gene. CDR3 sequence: CASPRGGRASYSGANVLTF. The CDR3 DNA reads TGTGCCAGCCCCCGAGGCGGGAGGGCCTCCTATTCCGGGGCCAACGTCCTGACTTTC.

The DNA of the CDR3 is TGTGCCAGCAGCCCCCGGGGGCTCAGCGGGGCCACAGATACGCAGTATTTT. Its protein product is CASSPRGLSGATDTQYF. The chain has TRBV7-2 and TRBJ2-3; D is possibly TRBD2 (7 bases). Germline-derived CDR1 and CDR2 are SGHTA and FQGNSA. The CDR3 length is 17 residues. V lost 5 bases, J lost 2 bases, and 20 bases lay in between.

CDR3 DNA sequence: TGCGCCAGCAGCTTGGGGGTGGGGCGGACGTACCAAGAGACCCAGTACTTC. The encoded protein is CASSLGVGRTYQETQYF. The chain links TRBV5-1 to TRBJ2-5; maybe TRBD1 (5 bases). In germline, CDR1 is SGHRS, CDR2 YFSETQ. The CDR3 consists of 17 residues. Trimming pared 0 bases from V and 0 bases from J, leaving 15 bases between.

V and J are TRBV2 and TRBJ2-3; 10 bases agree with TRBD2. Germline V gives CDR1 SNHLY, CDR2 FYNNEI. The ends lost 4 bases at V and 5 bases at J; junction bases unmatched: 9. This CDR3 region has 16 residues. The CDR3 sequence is CASSGRASGSLDTQYF. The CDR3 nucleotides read TGTGCCAGCAGTGGTAGGGCTAGCGGGAGCTTAGATACGCAGTATTTT.

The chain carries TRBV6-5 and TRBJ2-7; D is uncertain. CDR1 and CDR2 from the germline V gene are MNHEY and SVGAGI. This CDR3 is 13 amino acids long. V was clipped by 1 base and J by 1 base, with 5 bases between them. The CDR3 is CASSYLESYEQYF. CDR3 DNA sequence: TGTGCCAGCAGTTACTTAGAGTCCTACGAGCAGTACTTC.

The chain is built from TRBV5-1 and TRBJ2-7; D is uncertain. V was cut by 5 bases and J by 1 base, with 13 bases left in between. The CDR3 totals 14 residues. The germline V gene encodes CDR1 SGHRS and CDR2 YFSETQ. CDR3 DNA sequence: TGCGCCAGCAGTCGAAATTTCGGGTCCTACGAGCAGTACTTC. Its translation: CASSRNFGSYEQYF.

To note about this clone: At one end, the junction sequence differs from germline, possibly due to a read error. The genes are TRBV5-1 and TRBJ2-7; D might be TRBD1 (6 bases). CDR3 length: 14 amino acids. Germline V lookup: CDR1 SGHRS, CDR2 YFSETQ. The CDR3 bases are TGCGCCAGCAGCCCGGCTACAGGGTCCTACGAGCAGTGCTTC. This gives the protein CASSPATGSYEQCF.

For the CDR3, the DNA is TGTGCCAGCAGTTCCGGTCAGGACACTGAAGCTTTCTTT. This translates into CASSSGQDTEAFF. The genes are TRBV28 and TRBJ1-1; D unresolved. Between the trimmed V and J ends, which lost 4 bases and 3 bases, there was a span of 9 bases. The CDR3 consists of 13 residues. The germline gives CDR1 MDHEN, CDR2 SYDVKM.

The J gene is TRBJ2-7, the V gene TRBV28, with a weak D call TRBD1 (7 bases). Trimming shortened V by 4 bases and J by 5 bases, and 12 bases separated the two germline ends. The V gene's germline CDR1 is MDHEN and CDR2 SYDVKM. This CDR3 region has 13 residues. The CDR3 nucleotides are TGTGCCAGCAGTTCTACAGGGGAGGACGAGCAGTACTTC. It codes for CASSSTGEDEQYF.

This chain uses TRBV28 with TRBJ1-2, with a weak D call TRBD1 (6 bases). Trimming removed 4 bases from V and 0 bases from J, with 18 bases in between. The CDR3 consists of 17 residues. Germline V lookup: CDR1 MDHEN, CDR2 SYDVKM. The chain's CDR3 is CASSSTRGIRANYGYTF. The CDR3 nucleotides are TGTGCCAGCAGTTCGACCAGGGGTATACGAGCTAACTATGGCTACACCTTC.

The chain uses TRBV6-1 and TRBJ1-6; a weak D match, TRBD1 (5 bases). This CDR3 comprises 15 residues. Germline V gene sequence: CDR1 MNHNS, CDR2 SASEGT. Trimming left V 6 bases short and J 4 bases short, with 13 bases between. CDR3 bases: TGTGCCAGCAGGGGGGGTACTGCGTATAATTCACCCCTCCACTTT. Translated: CASRGGTAYNSPLHF.

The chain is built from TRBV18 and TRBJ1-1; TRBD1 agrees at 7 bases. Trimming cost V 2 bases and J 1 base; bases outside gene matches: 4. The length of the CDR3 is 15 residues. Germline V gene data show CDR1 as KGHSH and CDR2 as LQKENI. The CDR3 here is CASSPDRVGNTEAFF. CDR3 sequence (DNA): TGTGCCAGCTCACCAGACAGGGTAGGGAACACTGAAGCTTTCTTT.

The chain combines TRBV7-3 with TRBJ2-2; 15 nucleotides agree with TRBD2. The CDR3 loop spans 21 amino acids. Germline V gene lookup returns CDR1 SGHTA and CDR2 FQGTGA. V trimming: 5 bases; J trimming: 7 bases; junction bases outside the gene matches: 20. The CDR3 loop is CASSLIRTSGRAQTKDGELFF. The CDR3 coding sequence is TGTGCCAGCAGCCTTATTCGGACTAGCGGGAGGGCCCAGACTAAGGACGGGGAGCTGTTTTTT. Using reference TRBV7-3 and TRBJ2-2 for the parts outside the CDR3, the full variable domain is GAGVSQTPSNKVTEKGKYVELRCDPISGHTALYWYRQSLGQGPEFLIYFQGTGAADDSGLPNDRFFAVRPEGSVSTLKIQRTERGDSAVYLCASSLIRTSGRAQTKDGELFFGEGSRLTVL.

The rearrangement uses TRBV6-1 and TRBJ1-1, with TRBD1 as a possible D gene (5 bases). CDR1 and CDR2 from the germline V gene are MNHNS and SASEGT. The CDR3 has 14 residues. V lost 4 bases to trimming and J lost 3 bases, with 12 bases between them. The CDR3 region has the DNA TGTGCCAGCAGTGTAACGGGGGAGGACACTGAAGCTTTCTTT. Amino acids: CASSVTGEDTEAFF.

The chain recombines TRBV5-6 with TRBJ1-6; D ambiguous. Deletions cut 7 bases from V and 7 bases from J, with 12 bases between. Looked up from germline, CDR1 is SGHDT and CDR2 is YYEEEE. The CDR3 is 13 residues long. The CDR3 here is CASHGGKNSPLHF. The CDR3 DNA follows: TGTGCCAGCCACGGCGGCAAAAATTCACCCCTCCACTTT.

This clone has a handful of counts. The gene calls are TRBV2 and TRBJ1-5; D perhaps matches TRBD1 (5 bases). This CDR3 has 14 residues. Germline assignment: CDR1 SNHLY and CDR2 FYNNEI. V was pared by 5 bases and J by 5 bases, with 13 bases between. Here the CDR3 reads CASSSGGGDQPQHF. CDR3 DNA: TGTGCCAGCAGTAGTGGGGGGGGTGATCAGCCCCAGCATTTT.

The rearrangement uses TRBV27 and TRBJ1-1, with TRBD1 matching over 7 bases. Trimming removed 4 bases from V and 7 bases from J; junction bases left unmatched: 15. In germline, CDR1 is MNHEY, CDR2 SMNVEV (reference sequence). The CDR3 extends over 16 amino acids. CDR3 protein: CASSSFPNRGIGEAFF. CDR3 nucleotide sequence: TGTGCCAGCAGTTCCTTCCCTAACAGGGGTATAGGTGAAGCTTTCTTT.

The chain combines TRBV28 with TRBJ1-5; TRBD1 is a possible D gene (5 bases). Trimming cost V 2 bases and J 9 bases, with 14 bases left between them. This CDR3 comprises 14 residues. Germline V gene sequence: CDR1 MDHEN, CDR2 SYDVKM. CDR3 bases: TGTGCCAGCAGTTTAATCGGGGGTGGATGGCCCCAGCATTTT. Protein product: CASSLIGGGWPQHF.

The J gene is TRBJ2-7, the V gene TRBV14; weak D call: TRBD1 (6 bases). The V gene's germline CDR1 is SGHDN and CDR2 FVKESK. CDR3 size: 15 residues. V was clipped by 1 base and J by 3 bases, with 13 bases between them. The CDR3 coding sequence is TGTGCCAGCAGCCAAGCGACGGGACATTTCTACGAGCAGTACTTC. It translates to CASSQATGHFYEQYF.